A selection of T cell receptor beta chains follows, all from one sample in a study of radiotherapy plus CTLA-4 blockade in lung cancer. Profiling relied on immunoSEQ multiplex PCR, and the TCRdb table lists in-frame clones only, not all of them. The table lists 40,000 to 50,000 clones, around four fifths of them singletons. Sequencing used peripheral blood, obtained from a patient treated with radiotherapy plus ipilimumab. The receptors derive from a human donor with non-small cell lung cancer who had stable disease on radiotherapy plus ipilimumab. CDR3s include the opening cysteine and the closing phenylalanine or tryptophan. D genes are given only for firm matches. For some rows the clone size is stated as once, few or many, or as a class when expanded; others skip it.

D	V	size	J	CDR3	DNA
TRBD1	TRBV5-6	few	TRBJ2-1	CASSRGQDYEQFF	TGTGCCAGCAGCCGGGGACAGGATTATGAGCAGTTCTTC
.	TRBV6-5	.	TRBJ2-6	CASSLRGSGANVLTF	TGTGCCAGCAGTTTGCGGGGCTCTGGGGCCAACGTCCTGACTTTC
TRBD2	TRBV19	.	TRBJ2-7	CNLAWGTSGLYEQYF	TGTAACTTAGCCTGGGGGACTAGCGGACTTTACGAGCAGTACTTC
.	TRBV15	.	TRBJ1-5	CATSRPDQPQHF	TGTGCCACCAGCCGTCCCGATCAGCCCCAGCATTTT
TRBD1	TRBV11-2	once	TRBJ1-1	CASSWDRAMNTEAFF	TGTGCCAGCAGCTGGGACAGGGCAATGAACACTGAAGCTTTCTTT
TRBD1	TRBV11-2	.	TRBJ2-5	CASSLGPGTGVETQYF	TGTGCCAGCAGCTTAGGTCCCGGGACAGGGGTAGAGACCCAGTACTTC
.	TRBV7-3	.	TRBJ1-4	CASSQGKDEKLFF	TGTGCCAGCAGCCAGGGGAAAGATGAAAAACTGTTTTTT
TRBD1	TRBV28	medium-sized	TRBJ1-4	CASRQGALRREKLFF	TGTGCCAGCAGACAGGGGGCGCTAAGGCGAGAAAAACTGTTTTTT
.	TRBV15	.	TRBJ1-5	CATSRSRRADDQPQHF	TGTGCCACCAGCAGATCGAGGCGAGCAGACGATCAGCCCCAGCATTTT
TRBD1	TRBV30	.	TRBJ1-2	CAWSVLGTGGDGYTF	TGTGCCTGGAGTGTATTAGGGACAGGGGGCGATGGCTACACCTTC
.	TRBV28	.	TRBJ2-7	CASSYGGYEQYF	TGTGCCAGCAGTTACGGGGGATACGAGCAGTACTTC
.	TRBV19	.	TRBJ2-5	CATSPRTRAQETQYF	TGTGCCACTTCCCCGAGGACGAGGGCCCAAGAGACCCAGTACTTC
TRBD1	TRBV7-8	.	TRBJ2-4	CASSSFGQGEIAKNIQYF	TGTGCCAGCAGCTCGTTTGGACAGGGGGAAATAGCCAAAAACATTCAGTACTTC
TRBD2	TRBV28	.	TRBJ2-1	CASSLGLGVNEQFF	TGTGCCAGCAGTTTGGGACTAGGCGTTAATGAGCAGTTCTTC
TRBD2	TRBV15	once	TRBJ2-1	CATSRSVFLAGSYNEQFF	TGTGCCACCAGCAGATCGGTCTTTCTAGCGGGATCCTACAATGAGCAGTTCTTC
TRBD1	TRBV10-3	.	TRBJ1-1	CAMGTGYGTEAFF	TGTGCCATGGGGACAGGGTACGGCACTGAAGCTTTCTTT
.	TRBV18	.	TRBJ1-2	CASSPREEANYGYTF	TGTGCCAGCTCACCCCGGGAGGAAGCTAACTATGGCTACACCTTC
TRBD2	TRBV4-1	.	TRBJ2-1	CASSQVLAGVREQFF	TGCGCCAGCAGCCAAGTCCTAGCGGGGGTAAGGGAGCAGTTCTTC
.	TRBV7-3	.	TRBJ2-4	CASSLTGPARGSKNIQYF	TGTGCCAGCAGCTTAACGGGCCCCGCTAGGGGTTCCAAAAACATTCAGTACTTC
.	TRBV5-6	.	TRBJ2-7	CASSLGSAYEQYF	TGTGCCAGCAGCCTAGGGAGCGCCTACGAGCAGTACTTC
TRBD1	TRBV28	.	TRBJ1-2	CASSSGTGVHGYTF	TGTGCCAGCAGTTCCGGGACAGGGGTGCATGGCTACACCTTC
.	TRBV7-3	.	TRBJ2-2	CASSAQGPNAGELFF	TGTGCCAGCAGCGCGCAGGGGCCGAACGCCGGGGAGCTGTTTTTT
TRBD2	TRBV5-6	.	TRBJ2-1	CASSFLAGASSYNEQFF	TGTGCCAGCAGCTTCCTAGCGGGGGCGAGCTCCTACAATGAGCAGTTCTTC
.	TRBV9	.	TRBJ1-4	CASSREGSSTNEKLFF	TGTGCCAGCAGCCGTGAGGGTTCCTCAACTAATGAAAAACTGTTTTTT
TRBD1	TRBV9	.	TRBJ1-2	CASSVDPDRGNNYGYTF	TGTGCCAGCAGCGTAGACCCCGACAGGGGAAATAACTATGGCTACACCTTC
TRBD2	TRBV4-1	.	TRBJ2-7	CASSQPGGLGYEQYF	TGCGCCAGCAGCCAGCCCGGGGGGTTAGGTTACGAGCAGTACTTC
TRBD2	TRBV7-9	.	TRBJ2-3	CASSPPFRLAGLTDTQYF	TGTGCCAGCAGCCCTCCTTTTCGCCTAGCGGGACTCACAGATACGCAGTATTTT
TRBD2	TRBV9	.	TRBJ2-4	CASSQNRLAGENIQYF	TGTGCCAGCAGCCAAAACCGGCTAGCGGGAGAAAACATTCAGTACTTC
TRBD2	TRBV4-1	.	TRBJ2-2	CASSQDRGGRANTGELFF	TGCGCCAGCAGCCAAGATCGTGGCGGGAGGGCAAACACCGGGGAGCTGTTTTTT
.	TRBV2	.	TRBJ1-3	CASSGQSGGNTIYF	TGTGCCAGCAGTGGACAAAGCGGTGGAAACACCATATATTTT